Following are 20 T cell receptor beta chains from one sample sequenced in a study of regulatory T cells in long-lasting Graves disease. CDR3-region Arm-PCR and iRepertoire HTBI primers produced the TCR beta libraries. MiXCR, applied by TCRdb to the multiplex PCR reads, yields one record per CDR3 protein. The sample holds under 300,000 distinct CDR3 sequences; about 17% are singletons and the top ten take more than 20%. Time point described: newly diagnosed GD, antithyroid drugs for less than 3 months. PBMC-extracted RNA yielded the TCR library. This specimen was peripheral blood mononuclear cells (PBMCs), taken at new diagnosis, from a patient treated with antithyroid drugs. Receptor source: a female donor with Graves disease.

The chain has TRBV6-2 or TRBV6-3 and TRBJ2-4; a weak D match, TRBD2 (5 bases). The V end was cut by 4 bases, the J end by 2 bases, with 9 bases between. CDR1 and CDR2 (germline): MNHEY, SVGEGT. This CDR3 has 14 residues. Here the CDR3 DNA reads TGTGCCAGCAGTTCCCCGGGGACCAAAAACATTCAGTACTTC. It yields the protein CASSSPGTKNIQYF.

This clonotype was observed many times. The rearrangement uses TRBV4-1 and TRBJ1-1, with TRBD1 matching over 10 bases. This CDR3 comprises 15 residues. Looked up from germline, CDR1 is MGHRA and CDR2 is YSYEKL. Trimming at V came to 1 base and at J to 3 bases, leaving 2 bases not matched to a gene. In nucleotides, the CDR3 is TGCGCCAGCAGCCAAGGGGGGACAGGGGACACTGAAGCTTTCTTT. Translated: CASSQGGTGDTEAFF.

Ten or more counts support this clonotype. V gene TRBV12-3 or TRBV12-4 combines with J gene TRBJ1-2, with TRBD1 matching over 7 bases. This CDR3 comprises 16 residues. The ends lost 4 bases at V and 0 bases at J; junction bases unmatched: 8. CDR3 nucleotides: TGTGCCAGCAGTTGGGGACAGAGTGTCTCTAACTATGGCTACACCTTC. Its translation is CASSWGQSVSNYGYTF.

This clonotype appeared many times. This chain connects TRBV3-1 to TRBJ2-7; maybe TRBD2 (6 bases). Deletions cut 1 base from V and 7 bases from J, with 14 bases between. This CDR3 is 14 amino acids long. CDR1 LGHDT and CDR2 YNNKEL come from the germline V gene (reference sequence). CDR3 protein: CASSQGLGGGEQYF. CDR3 nucleotide sequence: TGTGCCAGCAGCCAAGGCCTGGGGGGTGGGGAGCAGTACTTC.

The sample holds many counts of this clonotype. The rearrangement links TRBV6-5 to TRBJ2-7, with 9 bases matching TRBD1. The CDR3 is 16 residues long. CDR1 is MNHEY and CDR2 is SVGAGI in the germline V gene. V was clipped by 0 bases and J by 5 bases; unmatched bases: 8. In nucleotides, the CDR3 is TGTGCCAGCAGTTACTCCACCGGGACAGGGCAACACGAGCAGTACTTC. This sequence encodes CASSYSTGTGQHEQYF.

The genes are TRBV6-1 and TRBJ1-2, with a possible D match to TRBD1 (5 bases). V was pared by 8 bases and J by 4 bases, with 17 bases between. This CDR3 is built from 14 residues. Germline CDR1 MNHNS, CDR2 SASEGT. The CDR3 sequence is CASASLGGGYGYTF. The CDR3 nucleotides read TGTGCCAGCGCCTCCCTCGGGGGGGGCTATGGCTACACCTTC.

This clonotype was recorded at least ten times. V usage is TRBV24-1 and J usage is TRBJ2-2, with a possible D match to TRBD2 (7 bases). This CDR3 spans 18 amino acids. The V end was cut by 0 bases, the J end by 1 base, with 14 bases between. Per the germline V gene, CDR1 is KGHDR and CDR2 is SFDVKD. CDR3 residues: CATSDLPSGGWNTGELFF. The CDR3 coding sequence is TGTGCCACCAGTGATTTGCCTTCGGGGGGCTGGAACACCGGGGAGCTGTTTTTT.

This clonotype was detected many times. The chain employs TRBV28 and TRBJ2-3; 10 bases line up with TRBD2. This CDR3 has 16 residues. V was pared by 6 bases and J by 3 bases, with 9 bases of the junction left unmatched. Germline V gives CDR1 MDHEN, CDR2 SYDVKM. The chain's CDR3 is CASRGPLAGDTDTQYF. CDR3 nucleotide sequence: TGTGCCAGCAGGGGGCCCCTAGCGGGAGATACAGATACGCAGTATTTT.

In regard to this clonotype: With only one base between it and a far larger clone, this is likely a read error. The gene calls are TRBV18 and TRBJ2-1; a possible D gene is TRBD2 (5 bases). The CDR3 has 15 amino acids. Germline CDR1 is KGHSH and CDR2 is LQKENI. Trimming took off 3 bases at V and 13 bases at J, with 22 bases between the two ends. CDR3 protein: CASSPRAENQETQFF. Written as DNA, the CDR3 is TGTGCCAGCTCACCGCGAGCGGAGAACCAAGAGACCCAGTTCTTC.

This clonotype was seen only a few times. The rearrangement links TRBV7-9 to TRBJ2-3; TRBD2 aligns across 9 bases. The CDR3 loop spans 15 amino acids. J lost 2 bases, V lost 5 bases, and 5 bases had no gene match. Germline lookup yields CDR1 SEHNR and CDR2 FQNEAQ (reference sequence). CDR3 sequence: CASSLRLAVTDTQYF. CDR3 nucleotide sequence: TGTGCCAGCAGCCTGAGACTAGCGGTCACAGATACGCAGTATTTT.

The chain recombines TRBV30 with TRBJ2-3; tentatively, D is TRBD1 or TRBD2 (5 bases each). Germline CDR1 reads GTSNPN; CDR2 reads SVGIG (reference sequence). The CDR3 loop spans 14 amino acids. V lost 5 bases to trimming and J lost 6 bases, with 18 bases between them. This CDR3 reads CAWGTVGSMDTQYF. The CDR3 DNA reads as TGTGCCTGGGGGACGGTCGGCTCAATGGATACGCAGTATTTT. Complete variable domain (other parts from reference TRBV30 and TRBJ2-3): SQTIHQWPATLVQPVGSPLSLECTVEGTSNPNLYWYRQAAGRGLQLLFYSVGIGQISSEVPQNLSASRPQDRQFILSSKKLLLSDSGFYLCAWGTVGSMDTQYFGPGTRLTVL.

In its sample, this clonotype was seen many times. The rearrangement links TRBV20-1 to TRBJ2-5, with 10 nucleotides matching TRBD1. Unmatched junction bases numbered 6, after V lost 3 bases and J lost 5 bases. In germline, CDR1 is DFQATT, CDR2 SNEGSKA (reference sequence). This CDR3 is built from 14 residues. CDR3 region: CSASRRTGGETQYF. In DNA, the CDR3 is TGCAGTGCTAGCAGACGGACAGGGGGGGAGACCCAGTACTTC.

This clonotype was recorded many times. This sequence joins TRBV7-8 and TRBJ2-1; possible D gene TRBD1, 6 bases. Per germline, CDR1 SGHVS and CDR2 FQNEAQ. The CDR3 spans 14 residues. Trimming removed 1 base at V and 8 bases at J, with 12 bases between. For the CDR3, the DNA is TGTGCCAGCAGCTTAGGGGGAACAGGGTATGAGCAGTTCTTC. It translates to CASSLGGTGYEQFF.

The rearrangement uses TRBV6-1 and TRBJ1-5; 9 nucleotides match TRBD1. CDR1 MNHNS and CDR2 SASEGT come from the germline V gene. There are 16 residues in the CDR3. V gave up 2 bases and J gave up 5 bases; unmatched junction bases: 7. The CDR3 loop is CASSEISGQGDQPQHF. CDR3 coding DNA: TGTGCCAGCAGTGAAATCTCGGGACAGGGTGATCAGCCCCAGCATTTT.

This clonotype was observed many times. The chain's CDR3 is CASSERMAEEAFF. Written as DNA, the CDR3 is TGCGCCAGCAGTGAGCGTATGGCAGAGGAAGCTTTCTTT. The chain uses TRBV10-2 and TRBJ1-1, with unresolved D. Germline CDR1 is WSHSY and CDR2 is SAAADI. The CDR3 totals 13 residues. V lost 2 bases to trimming and J lost 8 bases, with 12 bases between them.

The J gene is TRBJ2-6, the V gene TRBV7-2; 8 bases are a match to TRBD1. Germline loops: CDR1 SGHTA, CDR2 FQGNSA. The CDR3 runs 15 residues. J gave up 4 bases and V 7 bases, and 6 bases lay outside the gene matches. For the CDR3, the DNA is TGTGCCAGCACCGCAGGGGGCGCGGGGGCCAACGTCCTGACTTTC. Translation gives CASTAGGAGANVLTF.

Only a few counts were recorded for this clonotype. This sequence may be a read error, since a much larger clone differs from it by one base. V usage is TRBV20-1 and J usage is TRBJ2-7; tentative D call: TRBD2 (6 bases). CDR3 size: 13 residues. Per germline, CDR1 DFQATT and CDR2 SNEGSKA (reference sequence). The CDR3 coding sequence is TGCAGTGCGTCCCGGGAGCCTGACTACGAGCACTACTTC. Protein product: CSASREPDYEHYF.

This clonotype was seen only a few times. The chain carries TRBV12-3 or TRBV12-4 and TRBJ2-2; D not resolved. The CDR3 runs 14 residues. V lost 3 bases to trimming and J lost 6 bases, with 11 bases between them. The CDR3 reads CASSFGDFSGELFF. The CDR3 DNA sequence: TGTGCCAGCAGTTTTGGAGATTTTTCCGGGGAGCTGTTTTTT.

Comment on this clonotype: Since a much larger clone is just one base distant, this may be a read error. This chain uses TRBV5-6 with TRBJ2-6; possible D gene TRBD2, 5 bases. The CDR3 runs to 15 residues. V was trimmed by 4 bases and J by 0 bases, leaving 8 bases between them. Germline values: CDR1 SGHDT, CDR2 YYEEEE. CDR3 sequence: CASSVAGSGANVLTF. The CDR3 nucleotides are TGTGCCAGCAGCGTGGCGGGCTCTGGGGCCAACGTCCTGACTTTC.

The chain combines TRBV20-1 with TRBJ2-1, with D hard to call. The length of the CDR3 is 12 residues. The V end lost 0 bases, the J end lost 10 bases, and 10 bases lay between the germline ends. Germline-derived CDR1 and CDR2 are DFQATT and SNEGSKA (reference sequence). Written as DNA, the CDR3 is TGCAGTGCTAGAGATCGGTTGGAAGAGCAGTTCTTC. This sequence encodes CSARDRLEEQFF.